This TCR beta chain derives from a study of cytomegalovirus exposure and HLA in healthy donors. The study ran its PCR with 60 Vbeta and 13 Jbeta primers. The repertoire was sequenced with immunoSEQ multiplex PCR; TCRdb's copy has only in-frame clones and lacks some. The table has roughly 130,000 clones, 65% to 80% seen once. The TCR comes from a woman in her forties or fifties in good health and CMV-seropositive. Sequenced material: PBMCs.

The CDR3 here is CASSDLSGQGPHEQYF. As DNA, the CDR3 is TGCGCCAGCAGTGACCTGTCGGGACAGGGGCCCCACGAGCAGTACTTC. V and J are TRBV10-1 and TRBJ2-5; 10 bases are shared with TRBD1. The last part of the DNA fits TRBJ2-7 better; the J call may be wrong. CDR3 size: 16 residues. From germline, CDR1 is WNHNN and CDR2 SYGVQD (reference sequence).